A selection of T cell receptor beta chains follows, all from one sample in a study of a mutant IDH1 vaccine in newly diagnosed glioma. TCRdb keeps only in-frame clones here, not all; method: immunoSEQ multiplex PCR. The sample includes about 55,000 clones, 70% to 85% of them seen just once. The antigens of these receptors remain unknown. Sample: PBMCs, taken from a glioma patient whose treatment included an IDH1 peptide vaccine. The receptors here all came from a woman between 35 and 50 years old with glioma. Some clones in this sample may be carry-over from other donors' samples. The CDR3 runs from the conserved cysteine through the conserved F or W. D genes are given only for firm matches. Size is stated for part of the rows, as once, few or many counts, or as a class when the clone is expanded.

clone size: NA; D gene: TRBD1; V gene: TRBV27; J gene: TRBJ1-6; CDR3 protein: CASSLWDRDSPLHF; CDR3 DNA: TGTGCCAGCAGTTTATGGGACAGGGATTCACCCCTCCACTTT
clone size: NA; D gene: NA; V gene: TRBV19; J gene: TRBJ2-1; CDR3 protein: CASSMRLAYNEQFF; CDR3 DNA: TGTGCCAGTAGTATGAGGCTAGCCTACAATGAGCAGTTCTTC
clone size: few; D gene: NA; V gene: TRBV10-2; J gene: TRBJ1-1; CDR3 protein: CASSAVRDTEAFF; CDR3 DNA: TGCGCCAGCAGTGCTGTAAGGGACACTGAAGCTTTCTTT
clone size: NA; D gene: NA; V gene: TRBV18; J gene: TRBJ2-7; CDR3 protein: CASSPIRGFGEQYF; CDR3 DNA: TGTGCCAGCTCACCCATAAGGGGCTTCGGTGAGCAGTACTTC
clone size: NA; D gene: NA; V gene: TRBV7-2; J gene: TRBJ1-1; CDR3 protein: CASSPNSGMNTEAFF; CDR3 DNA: TGTGCCAGCAGCCCTAACTCGGGGATGAACACTGAAGCTTTCTTT
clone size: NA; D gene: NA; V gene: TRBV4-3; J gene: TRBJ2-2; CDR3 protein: CASSPRGGAGELFF; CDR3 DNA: TGCGCCAGCAGCCCCCGGGGTGGTGCCGGGGAGCTGTTTTTT
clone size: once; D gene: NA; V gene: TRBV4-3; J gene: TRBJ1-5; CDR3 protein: CASSQFLNQPQHF; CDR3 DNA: TGCGCCAGCAGCCAGTTCCTCAATCAGCCCCAGCATTTT
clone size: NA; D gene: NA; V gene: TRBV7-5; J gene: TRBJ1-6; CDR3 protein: CARSKGTGAKNSPLHF; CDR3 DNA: TGTGCCAGAAGCAAGGGGACAGGGGCTAAGAATTCACCCCTCCACTTT
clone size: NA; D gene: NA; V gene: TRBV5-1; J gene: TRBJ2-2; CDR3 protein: CASSLNPSNTGELFF; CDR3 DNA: TGCGCCAGCAGCTTGAACCCCTCGAACACCGGGGAGCTGTTTTTT
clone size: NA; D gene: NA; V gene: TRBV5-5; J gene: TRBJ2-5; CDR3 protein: CASSPAEWLEEKQETQYF; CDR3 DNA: TGTGCCAGCAGCCCGGCGGAATGGCTAGAGGAAAAACAAGAGACCCAGTACTTC
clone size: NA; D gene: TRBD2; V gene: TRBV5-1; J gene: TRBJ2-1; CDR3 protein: CASSWKAGTSAYNEQFF; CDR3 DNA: TGCGCCAGCAGCTGGAAAGCCGGGACTAGCGCTTACAATGAGCAGTTCTTC
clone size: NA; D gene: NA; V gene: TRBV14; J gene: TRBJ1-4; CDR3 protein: CASSQHEKLFF; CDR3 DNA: TGTGCCAGCAGCCAACATGAAAAACTGTTTTTT
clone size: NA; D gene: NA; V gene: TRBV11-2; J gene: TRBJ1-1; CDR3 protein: CASSLDRYPEAFF; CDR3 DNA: TGTGCCAGCAGCTTAGACAGATACCCTGAAGCTTTCTTT
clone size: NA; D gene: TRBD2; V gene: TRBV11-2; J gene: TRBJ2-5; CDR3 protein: CASSPRLAGGQETQYF; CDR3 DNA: TGTGCCAGCAGCCCCAGACTAGCGGGGGGTCAAGAGACCCAGTACTTC
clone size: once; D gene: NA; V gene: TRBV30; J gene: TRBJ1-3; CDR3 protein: CAWSHSYTIYF; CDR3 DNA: TGTGCCTGGAGTCATTCATACACCATATATTTT
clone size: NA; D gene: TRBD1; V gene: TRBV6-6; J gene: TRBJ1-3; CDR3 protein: CASSYGTALSGNTIYF; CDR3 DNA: TGTGCCAGCAGTTACGGGACAGCTCTCTCTGGAAACACCATATATTTT
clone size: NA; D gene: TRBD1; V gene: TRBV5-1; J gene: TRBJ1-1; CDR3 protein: CASSSSWTGGTEAFF; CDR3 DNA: TGCGCCAGCAGCTCGAGCTGGACAGGGGGCACTGAAGCTTTCTTT
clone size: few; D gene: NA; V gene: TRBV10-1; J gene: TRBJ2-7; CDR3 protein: CASSRWPSYEQYF; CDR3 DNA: TGCGCCAGCAGCCGGTGGCCCTCCTACGAGCAGTACTTC
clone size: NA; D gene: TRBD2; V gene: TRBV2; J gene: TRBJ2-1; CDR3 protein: CASRTGSSGAYNEQFF; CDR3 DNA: TGTGCCAGCAGGACCGGGAGTAGCGGGGCTTACAATGAGCAGTTCTTC
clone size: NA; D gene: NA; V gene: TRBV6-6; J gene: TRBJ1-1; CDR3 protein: CASSYPTLFEAFF; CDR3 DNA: TGTGCCAGCAGTTACCCGACGTTGTTTGAAGCTTTCTTT
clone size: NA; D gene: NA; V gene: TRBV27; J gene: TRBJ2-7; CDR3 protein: CASSLYGSEQYF; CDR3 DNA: TGTGCCAGCAGTTTGTACGGGAGTGAGCAGTACTTC
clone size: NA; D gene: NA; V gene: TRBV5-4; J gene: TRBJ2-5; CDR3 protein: CASSLEAGQETQYF; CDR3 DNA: TGTGCCAGCAGCTTGGAGGCAGGGCAAGAGACCCAGTACTTC
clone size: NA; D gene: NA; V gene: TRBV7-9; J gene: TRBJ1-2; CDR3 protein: CASSQLPLALNYGYTF; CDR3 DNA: TGTGCCAGCAGTCAGTTGCCGCTTGCCCTTAACTATGGCTACACCTTC
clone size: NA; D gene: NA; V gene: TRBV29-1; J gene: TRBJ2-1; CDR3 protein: CSVSGQGGNEQFF; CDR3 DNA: TGCAGCGTTTCAGGGCAGGGGGGCAATGAGCAGTTCTTC
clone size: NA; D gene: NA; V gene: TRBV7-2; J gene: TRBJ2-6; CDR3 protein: CASSLASGAGANVLTF; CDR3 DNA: TGTGCCAGCAGCTTAGCTTCAGGGGCTGGGGCCAACGTCCTGACTTTC
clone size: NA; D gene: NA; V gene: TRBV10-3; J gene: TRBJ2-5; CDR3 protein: CAISTLGGGETQYF; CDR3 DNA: TGTGCCATCAGCACTTTAGGAGGTGGAGAGACCCAGTACTTC
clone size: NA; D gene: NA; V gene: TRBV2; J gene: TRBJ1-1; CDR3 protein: CASSDGSIMNTEAFF; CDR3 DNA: TGTGCCAGCAGTGACGGGAGTATTATGAACACTGAAGCTTTCTTT
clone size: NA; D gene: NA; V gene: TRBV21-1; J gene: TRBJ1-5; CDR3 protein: CASSKDSSNQPQHF; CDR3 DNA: TGTGCCAGCAGCAAAGACAGTAGCAATCAGCCCCAGCATTTT